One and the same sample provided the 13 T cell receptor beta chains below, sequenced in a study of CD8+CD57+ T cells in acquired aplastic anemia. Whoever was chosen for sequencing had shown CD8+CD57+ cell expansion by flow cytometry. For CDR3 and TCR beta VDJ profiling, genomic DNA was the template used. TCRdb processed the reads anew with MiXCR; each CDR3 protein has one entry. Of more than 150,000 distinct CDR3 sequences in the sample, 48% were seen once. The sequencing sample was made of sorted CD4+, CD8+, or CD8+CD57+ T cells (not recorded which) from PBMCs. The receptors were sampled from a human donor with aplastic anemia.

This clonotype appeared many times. The CDR3 DNA sequence: TGTGCCAGCAGCCAAGGACAGTTGCCGTACTATGGCTACACCTTC. Residues: CASSQGQLPYYGYTF. This chain connects TRBV12-3 or TRBV12-4 to TRBJ1-2; D perhaps matches TRBD1 (6 bases). This CDR3 contains 15 residues. V was pared by 6 bases and J by 3 bases, with 17 bases between.

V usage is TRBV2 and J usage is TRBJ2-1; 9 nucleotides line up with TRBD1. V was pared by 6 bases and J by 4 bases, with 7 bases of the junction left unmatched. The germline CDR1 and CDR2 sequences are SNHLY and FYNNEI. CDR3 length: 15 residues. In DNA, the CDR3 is TGTGCCAGCAGCCAGGGACAGGGAATTTACAATGAGCAGTTCTTC. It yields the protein CASSQGQGIYNEQFF.

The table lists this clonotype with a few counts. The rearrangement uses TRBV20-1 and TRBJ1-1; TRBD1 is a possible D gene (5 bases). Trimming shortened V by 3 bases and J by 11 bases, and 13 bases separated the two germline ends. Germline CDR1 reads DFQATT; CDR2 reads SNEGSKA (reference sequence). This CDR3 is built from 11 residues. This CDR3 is CSASDARGAFF. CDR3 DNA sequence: TGCAGTGCTAGTGACGCCCGGGGGGCTTTCTTT.

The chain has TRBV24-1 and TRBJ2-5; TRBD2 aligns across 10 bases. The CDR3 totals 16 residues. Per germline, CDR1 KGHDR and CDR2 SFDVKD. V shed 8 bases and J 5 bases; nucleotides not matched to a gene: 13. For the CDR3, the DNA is TGTGCCACCAACTTCCTAGCGGGAGTAGGGAGGGAGACCCAGTACTTC. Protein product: CATNFLAGVGRETQYF.

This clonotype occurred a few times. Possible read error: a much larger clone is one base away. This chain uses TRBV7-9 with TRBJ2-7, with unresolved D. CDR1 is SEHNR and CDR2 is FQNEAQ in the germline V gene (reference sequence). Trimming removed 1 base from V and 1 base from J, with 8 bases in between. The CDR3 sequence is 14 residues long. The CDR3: CASSLEAVSYEQYF. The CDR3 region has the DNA TGTGCCAGCAGCTTAGAGGCAGTTTCCTACGAGCAGTACTTC.

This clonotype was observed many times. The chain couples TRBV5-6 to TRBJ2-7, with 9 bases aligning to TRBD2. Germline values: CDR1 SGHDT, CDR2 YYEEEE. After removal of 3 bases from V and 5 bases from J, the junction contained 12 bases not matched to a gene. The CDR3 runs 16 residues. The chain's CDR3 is CASSYLLVAGVDEQYF. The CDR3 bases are TGTGCCAGCAGCTACCTTTTGGTAGCGGGAGTCGACGAGCAGTACTTC.

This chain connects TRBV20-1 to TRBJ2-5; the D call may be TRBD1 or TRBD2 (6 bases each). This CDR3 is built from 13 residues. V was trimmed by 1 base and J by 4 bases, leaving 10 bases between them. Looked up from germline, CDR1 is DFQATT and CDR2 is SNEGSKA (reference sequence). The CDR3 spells CSARGRGAETQYF. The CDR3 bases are TGCAGTGCTAGAGGAAGGGGGGCAGAGACCCAGTACTTC.

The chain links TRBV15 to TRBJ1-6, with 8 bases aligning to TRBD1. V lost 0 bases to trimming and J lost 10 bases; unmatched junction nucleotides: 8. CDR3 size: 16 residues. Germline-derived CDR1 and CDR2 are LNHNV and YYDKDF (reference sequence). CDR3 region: CATSRDPSTGGSPLHF. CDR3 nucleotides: TGTGCCACCAGCAGAGATCCCAGTACAGGGGGGTCACCCCTCCACTTT.

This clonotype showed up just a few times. In DNA, the CDR3 is TGTGCCAGCAGTGACCCTGGACGTGCTAACTATGGCTACACCTTC. It codes for CASSDPGRANYGYTF. The chain has TRBV25-1 and TRBJ1-2; D remains unclear. The germline gives CDR1 MGHDK, CDR2 SYGVNS. The V end was cut by 3 bases, the J end by 0 bases, with 11 bases between. The CDR3 totals 15 residues.

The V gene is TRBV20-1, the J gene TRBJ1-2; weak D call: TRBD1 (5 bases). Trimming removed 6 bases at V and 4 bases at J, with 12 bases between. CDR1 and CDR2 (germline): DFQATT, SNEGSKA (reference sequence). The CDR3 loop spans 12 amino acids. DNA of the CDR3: TGCAGTGCGACAGACCAATTCTATGGCTACACCTTC. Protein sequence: CSATDQFYGYTF.

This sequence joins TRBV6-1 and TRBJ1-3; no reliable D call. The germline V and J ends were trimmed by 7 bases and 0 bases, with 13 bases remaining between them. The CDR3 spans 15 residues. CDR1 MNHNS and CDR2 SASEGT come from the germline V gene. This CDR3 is CASTPGEISGNTIYF. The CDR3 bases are TGTGCCAGCACCCCCGGTGAGATCTCTGGAAACACCATATATTTT.

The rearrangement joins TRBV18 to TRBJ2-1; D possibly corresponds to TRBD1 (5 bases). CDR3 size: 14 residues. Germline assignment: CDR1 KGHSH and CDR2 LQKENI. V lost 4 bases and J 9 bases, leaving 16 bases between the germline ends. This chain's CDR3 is CASSLLSDKGEQFF. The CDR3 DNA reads TGTGCCAGCTCACTGCTCTCGGACAAGGGTGAGCAGTTCTTC.

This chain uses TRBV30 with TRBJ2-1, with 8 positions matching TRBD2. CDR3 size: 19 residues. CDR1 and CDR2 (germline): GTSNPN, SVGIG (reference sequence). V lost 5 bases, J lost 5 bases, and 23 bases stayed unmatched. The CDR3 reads CAWYGRTSSYPRFDNEQFF. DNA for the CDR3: TGTGCCTGGTATGGGAGGACTAGCTCCTATCCCCGGTTCGACAATGAGCAGTTCTTC.